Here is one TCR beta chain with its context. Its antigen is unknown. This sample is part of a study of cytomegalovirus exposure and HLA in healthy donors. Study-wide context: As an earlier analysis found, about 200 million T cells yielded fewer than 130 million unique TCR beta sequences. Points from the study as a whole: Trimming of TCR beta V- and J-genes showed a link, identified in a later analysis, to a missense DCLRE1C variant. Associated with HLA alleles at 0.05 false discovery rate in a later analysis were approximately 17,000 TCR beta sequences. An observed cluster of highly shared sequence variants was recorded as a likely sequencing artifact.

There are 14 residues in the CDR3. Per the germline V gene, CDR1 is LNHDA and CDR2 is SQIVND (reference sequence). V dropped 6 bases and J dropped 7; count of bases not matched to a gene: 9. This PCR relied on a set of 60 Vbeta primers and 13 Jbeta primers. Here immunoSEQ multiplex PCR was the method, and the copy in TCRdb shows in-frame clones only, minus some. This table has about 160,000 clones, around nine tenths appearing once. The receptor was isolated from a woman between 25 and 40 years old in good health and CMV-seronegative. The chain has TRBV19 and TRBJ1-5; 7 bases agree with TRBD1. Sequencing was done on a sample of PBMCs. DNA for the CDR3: TGTGCCAGTAGAGGACAGGCTCTAAAACAGCCCCAGCATTTT. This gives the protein CASRGQALKQPQHF.